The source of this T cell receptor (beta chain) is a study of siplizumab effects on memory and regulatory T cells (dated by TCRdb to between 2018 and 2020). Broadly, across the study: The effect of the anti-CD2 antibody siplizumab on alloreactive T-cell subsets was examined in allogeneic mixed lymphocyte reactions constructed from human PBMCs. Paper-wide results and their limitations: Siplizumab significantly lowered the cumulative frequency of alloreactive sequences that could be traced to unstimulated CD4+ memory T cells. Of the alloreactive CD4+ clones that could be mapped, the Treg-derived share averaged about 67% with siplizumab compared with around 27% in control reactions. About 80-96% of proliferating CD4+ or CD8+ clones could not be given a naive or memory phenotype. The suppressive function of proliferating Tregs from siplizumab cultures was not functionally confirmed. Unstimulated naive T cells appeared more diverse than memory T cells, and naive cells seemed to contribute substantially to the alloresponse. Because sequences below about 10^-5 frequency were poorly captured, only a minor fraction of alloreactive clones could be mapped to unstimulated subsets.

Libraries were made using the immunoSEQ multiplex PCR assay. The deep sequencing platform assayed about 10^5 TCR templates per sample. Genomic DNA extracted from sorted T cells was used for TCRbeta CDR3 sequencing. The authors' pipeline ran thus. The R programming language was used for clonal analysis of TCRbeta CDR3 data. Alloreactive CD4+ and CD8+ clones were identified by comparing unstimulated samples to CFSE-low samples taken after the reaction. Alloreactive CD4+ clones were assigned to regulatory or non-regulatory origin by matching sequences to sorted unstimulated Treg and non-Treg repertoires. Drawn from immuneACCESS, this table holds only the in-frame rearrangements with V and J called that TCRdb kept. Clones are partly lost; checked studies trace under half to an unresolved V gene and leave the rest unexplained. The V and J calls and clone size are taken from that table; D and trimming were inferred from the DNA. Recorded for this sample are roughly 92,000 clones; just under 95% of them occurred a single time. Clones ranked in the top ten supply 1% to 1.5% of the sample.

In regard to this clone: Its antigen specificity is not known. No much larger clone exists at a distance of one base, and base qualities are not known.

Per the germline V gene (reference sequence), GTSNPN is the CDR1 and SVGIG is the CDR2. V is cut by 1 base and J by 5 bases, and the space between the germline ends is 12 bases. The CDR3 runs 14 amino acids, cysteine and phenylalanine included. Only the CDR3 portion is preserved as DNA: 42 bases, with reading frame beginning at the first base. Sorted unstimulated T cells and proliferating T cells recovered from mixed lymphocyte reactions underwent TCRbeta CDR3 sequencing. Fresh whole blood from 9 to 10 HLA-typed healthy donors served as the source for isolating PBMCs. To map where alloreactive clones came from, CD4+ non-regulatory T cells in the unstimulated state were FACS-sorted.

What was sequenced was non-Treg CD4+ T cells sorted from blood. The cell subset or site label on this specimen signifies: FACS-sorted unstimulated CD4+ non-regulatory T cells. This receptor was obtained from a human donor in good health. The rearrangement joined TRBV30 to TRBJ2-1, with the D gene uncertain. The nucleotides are TGTGCCTGGAGTGGACTGGCTGAGAACAATGAGCAGTTCTTC. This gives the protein CAWSGLAENNEQFF.